Listed below are T cell receptor beta chains from one sample, sequenced in a study of regulatory T cells in long-lasting Graves disease. Each CDR3 protein is one row after TCRdb ran MiXCR on the multiplex PCR reads. The data contain 550,000 to 650,000 distinct CDR3 sequences, roughly 15% of them seen just once; the ten biggest clones take up around 12%. These data also formed part of another study, on T cells in Graves' hyperthyroidism and ophthalmopathy.

Here the sequenced sample was peripheral blood mononuclear cells (PBMCs), taken at new diagnosis, from a patient treated with antithyroid drugs. Receptors were obtained from a man in his late teens or twenties with Graves disease. CDR3s include the opening cysteine and the closing phenylalanine or tryptophan. A D gene is named only where the DNA matches it firmly. Only part of the rows carry a size: once, few, many, or a class if the clone is expanded.

V	D	size	J	DNA	CDR3
TRBV20-1	NA	many	TRBJ2-5	TGCAGTGCTAGGAGGGGACAAGAGACCCAGTACTTC	CSARRGQETQYF
TRBV20-1	NA	NA	TRBJ1-5	TGCAGTGCAAGGGGGGGCATTGATCAGCCCCAGCATTTT	CSARGGIDQPQHF
TRBV12-3/TRBV12-4	NA	many	TRBJ1-1	TGTGCCAGCAGTCCGCAGTCAGGTGCCTATGGGGCTTTCTTT	CASSPQSGAYGAFF
TRBV4-2	NA	many	TRBJ1-1	TGTGCCAGCAGCCTCGGGGATGTGTACACTGAAGCTTTCTTT	CASSLGDVYTEAFF
TRBV20-1	NA	NA	TRBJ2-1	TGCAGTGCTGCCCGGGGGCCTACCTACAATGAGCAGTTCTTC	CSAARGPTYNEQFF
TRBV18	NA	many	TRBJ1-2	TGTGCCAGCTCAGTGGACCGCTCATTAACCTATGGCTACACCTTC	CASSVDRSLTYGYTF
TRBV20-1	TRBD2	few	TRBJ2-1	TGCAGTGCTCGAACCCGACTAGCGGGAAGGGGCGAGCAGTTCTTC	CSARTRLAGRGEQFF
TRBV14	TRBD2	few	TRBJ2-2	TGTGCCAGCCGGACTAGCGGGAGTGGTACCGGGGAGCTGTTTTTT	CASRTSGSGTGELFF
TRBV24-1	NA	many	TRBJ1-1	TGTGCCACCAAACGGGGGGCGAGCACTGAAGCTTTCTTT	CATKRGASTEAFF
TRBV28	TRBD1	many	TRBJ2-7	TGTGCCAGCAGACAGGGGAGCTACGAGCAGTACTTC	CASRQGSYEQYF
TRBV9	TRBD1	many	TRBJ1-2	TGTGCCAGCAGCGTAGAGGGGACAGCCGGCCTCTCTATGGGCTACACCTTC	CASSVEGTAGLSMGYTF
TRBV29-1	TRBD1	NA	TRBJ1-2	TGCAGCGTTGGGAGGGACAGGGGTGAGAGCTACACCTTC	CSVGRDRGESYTF
TRBV20-1	TRBD2	few	TRBJ2-2	TGCAGTGCTAGGGGCAACCGGGGGGGCCTCACGAACACCGGGGAGCTGTTTTTT	CSARGNRGGLTNTGELFF
TRBV6-1	NA	NA	TRBJ2-3	TGTGCCAGCAGCCCTGGGGAAGATACGCAGTATTTT	CASSPGEDTQYF
TRBV6-4	TRBD1	NA	TRBJ1-5	TGTGCCAGCAGTGCGGGTCATTCCGGGACAGGGAACAATCAGCCCCAGCATTTT	CASSAGHSGTGNNQPQHF
TRBV5-1	NA	NA	TRBJ1-2	TGCGCCAGCAGCTTGGATTATAGGAACTATGGCTACACCTTC	CASSLDYRNYGYTF
TRBV2	NA	many	TRBJ1-1	TGTGCCTCCCAGGGAGGGGAGGAAACTGAAGCTTTCTTT	CASQGGEETEAFF
TRBV25-1	NA	NA	TRBJ1-3	TGTGCCAGCAGTGCTCTTGGAAACACCATATATTTT	CASSALGNTIYF
TRBV11-2	TRBD2	few	TRBJ2-7	TGTGCCAGCAGCTTACCTACTCGGACTAGCGGGAGGTACGAGCAGTACTTC	CASSLPTRTSGRYEQYF
TRBV28	TRBD1	NA	TRBJ2-5	TGTGCCAGCAACAGGGGGAATCAAGAGACCCAGTACTTC	CASNRGNQETQYF
TRBV28	TRBD1	many	TRBJ2-5	TGTGCCAGCACGGGACAGGGGGGGAAGACCCAGTACTTC	CASTGQGGKTQYF
TRBV27	TRBD1	many	TRBJ1-2	TGTGCCAGCAGTTTATCGTCCACAGGGGGAGGCTACACCTTC	CASSLSSTGGGYTF
TRBV20-1	TRBD1	few	TRBJ1-2	TGCAGTGCTAGAGGAGGGGGACAGGGTTTCGGTTACACCTTC	CSARGGGQGFGYTF
TRBV6-2/TRBV6-3	TRBD1	few	TRBJ1-1	TGTGCCAGCAGTTCACACAGGGGGATGAGCACTGAAGCTTTCTTT	CASSSHRGMSTEAFF
TRBV20-1	TRBD1	NA	TRBJ1-5	TGCAGTGCCCAAGAAGTCCGGGACAGGGTATCCTATAGCAATCAGCCCCAGCATTTT	CSAQEVRDRVSYSNQPQHF
TRBV7-8	NA	NA	TRBJ1-6	TGTGCCAGCAGCTTGGGGTCCAGGGGAAGCTCCTATAATTCACCCCTCCACTTT	CASSLGSRGSSYNSPLHF
TRBV29-1	NA	NA	TRBJ1-1	TGCAGCGGACACTTAGGGAACACTGAAGCTTTCTTT	CSGHLGNTEAFF
TRBV30	NA	few	TRBJ2-3	TGTGCCTGGAGTGTACAAGAGTGGGGAGGATCCACAGATACGCAGTATTTT	CAWSVQEWGGSTDTQYF
TRBV28	TRBD1	many	TRBJ2-2	TGTGCCAGCAGAGTACAGGGGGTGGGGAACACCGGGGAGCTGTTTTTT	CASRVQGVGNTGELFF
TRBV4-2	NA	few	TRBJ1-5	TGTGCCAGCAGCCAAGGCGGCAGCCGGTATAGCAATCAGCCCCAGCATTTT	CASSQGGSRYSNQPQHF
TRBV5-1	NA	few	TRBJ2-1	TGCGCCAGCAGCTTGGCCATAAGCGACCCCAATGAGCAGTTCTTC	CASSLAISDPNEQFF
TRBV2	NA	NA	TRBJ2-3	TGTGCCAGCAAACAGGAGGCTAGCACAGATACGCAGTATTTT	CASKQEASTDTQYF
TRBV5-1	NA	NA	TRBJ1-1	TGCGTCAGCAGTGGCGGGGGGAACACTGAAGCTTTCTTT	CVSSGGGNTEAFF
TRBV6-2/TRBV6-3	NA	NA	TRBJ2-1	TGTGCCAGCAGTTACTCGCTTAGGAATGCCTACAATGAGCAGTTCTTC	CASSYSLRNAYNEQFF
TRBV7-3	TRBD2	many	TRBJ2-1	TGTGCCAGCAGCCCCAGTCCTAGCGGGAGGGCCGGGCTGAATGAGCAGTTCTTC	CASSPSPSGRAGLNEQFF
TRBV12-3/TRBV12-4	NA	many	TRBJ2-3	TGTGCCAGCAGCAGACTAGCAGATACGCAGTATTTT	CASSRLADTQYF
TRBV9	TRBD1	NA	TRBJ1-2	TGTGCCAGCAGCGTAGTAAAGGGGACAGGGAACTTCTATGGCTACACCTTC	CASSVVKGTGNFYGYTF
TRBV3-1	NA	NA	TRBJ2-7	TGTGCCAGCAGCCAAAGAGGACAGTCCCACGAGCAGTACTTC	CASSQRGQSHEQYF
TRBV5-5	TRBD1	few	TRBJ1-2	TGTGCCAGCAGCCAGACAGGGGCCTATGGCTACACCTTC	CASSQTGAYGYTF
TRBV9	NA	NA	TRBJ2-3	TGTGCCAGCAGCGTCAGCGGGACAGATACGCAGTATTTT	CASSVSGTDTQYF
TRBV6-1	TRBD1	many	TRBJ1-1	TGTGCCAGCAGTGAGGGGACAGTCTACCACACTGAAGCTTTCTTT	CASSEGTVYHTEAFF
TRBV20-1	TRBD2	many	TRBJ2-4	TGCAGTGCTAGAGTGGCTAGCGGGAGCAGGGAGAACATTCAGTACTTC	CSARVASGSRENIQYF
TRBV9	NA	NA	TRBJ2-3	TGTGCCTCGTCGGAGGGAGAGGGGACAGATACGCAGTATTTT	CASSEGEGTDTQYF
TRBV7-9	NA	NA	TRBJ2-3	TGTGCCAGCAGCTTAGGACGGTCACTAGTCCGGGTCCCATATACGCAGTATTTT	CASSLGRSLVRVPYTQYF
TRBV7-6	NA	NA	TRBJ1-1	TGTGCCAGCAGCGAGGGTGGGGGCTACCCGAACACTGAAGCTTTCTTT	CASSEGGGYPNTEAFF
TRBV28	TRBD1	many	TRBJ2-7	TGTGCCAGCAGTAACCGGGACAGGGCGGGTGAGCAGTACTTC	CASSNRDRAGEQYF
TRBV6-2/TRBV6-3	TRBD2	NA	TRBJ2-1	TGTGCCAGCAGTCGACTAGCGGGCGCTATATCCTACAATGAGCAGTTCTTC	CASSRLAGAISYNEQFF
TRBV7-2	NA	few	TRBJ2-5	TGTGCCAGCAGCTCCAAGAAGCCGGGGGAAGAGACCCAGTACTTC	CASSSKKPGEETQYF
TRBV12-3/TRBV12-4	NA	few	TRBJ2-1	TGTGCCAGCAGTCCGAGGGGCGGACTCCCGTCGGATGAGCAGTTCTTC	CASSPRGGLPSDEQFF
TRBV25-1	NA	few	TRBJ1-1	TGTGCCAGCAGTGCCTCCTACATCGGGCGAGGGGCTGAAGCTTTCTTT	CASSASYIGRGAEAFF
TRBV29-1	NA	many	TRBJ1-1	TGCAGCGTTGAAGAGAACAGGGCTCTGAACACTGAAGCTTTCTTT	CSVEENRALNTEAFF